This T cell receptor (beta chain) derives from a study of cytomegalovirus exposure and HLA in healthy donors. Study results and caveats: Some V segments, TRBV6-2 and TRBV6-3 among them, were indistinguishable and were therefore excluded. The investigators catalogued 164 TCR beta chains as cytomegalovirus-associated.

Each donor was healthy, and each was a bone marrow donor. Germline loops: CDR1 GTSNPN, CDR2 SVGIG (reference sequence). The CDR3 consists of 13 residues. V was cut by 0 bases and J by 3 bases, with 8 bases left in between. The PCR used 60 Vbeta and 13 Jbeta primers. TCRdb's copy holds only in-frame clones and misses some; the assay was immunoSEQ multiplex PCR. The sample lists over 100,000 clones, more than 75% seen once, with 1.5% to 2% in the top ten. This clone was picked up a small number of times. The antigen is not known. V gene TRBV30 combines with J gene TRBJ1-1; D gene ambiguous. The origin of this receptor is a middle-aged woman in good health and CMV-seronegative. Sequenced sample: PBMCs. The CDR3 DNA follows: TGTGCCTGGAGTGTGTCAGTGTACACTGAAGCTTTCTTT. It codes for CAWSVSVYTEAFF.